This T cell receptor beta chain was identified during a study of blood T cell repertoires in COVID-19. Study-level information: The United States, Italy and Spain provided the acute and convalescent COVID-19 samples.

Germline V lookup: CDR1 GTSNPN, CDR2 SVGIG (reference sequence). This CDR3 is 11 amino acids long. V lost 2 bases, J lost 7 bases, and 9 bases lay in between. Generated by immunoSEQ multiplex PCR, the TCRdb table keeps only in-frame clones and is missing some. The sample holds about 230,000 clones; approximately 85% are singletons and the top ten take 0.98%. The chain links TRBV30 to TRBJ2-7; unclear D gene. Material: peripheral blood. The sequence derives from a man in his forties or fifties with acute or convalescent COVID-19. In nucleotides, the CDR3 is TGTGCCTGGAGTACCGGTGGTGAGCAGTACTTC. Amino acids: CAWSTGGEQYF.